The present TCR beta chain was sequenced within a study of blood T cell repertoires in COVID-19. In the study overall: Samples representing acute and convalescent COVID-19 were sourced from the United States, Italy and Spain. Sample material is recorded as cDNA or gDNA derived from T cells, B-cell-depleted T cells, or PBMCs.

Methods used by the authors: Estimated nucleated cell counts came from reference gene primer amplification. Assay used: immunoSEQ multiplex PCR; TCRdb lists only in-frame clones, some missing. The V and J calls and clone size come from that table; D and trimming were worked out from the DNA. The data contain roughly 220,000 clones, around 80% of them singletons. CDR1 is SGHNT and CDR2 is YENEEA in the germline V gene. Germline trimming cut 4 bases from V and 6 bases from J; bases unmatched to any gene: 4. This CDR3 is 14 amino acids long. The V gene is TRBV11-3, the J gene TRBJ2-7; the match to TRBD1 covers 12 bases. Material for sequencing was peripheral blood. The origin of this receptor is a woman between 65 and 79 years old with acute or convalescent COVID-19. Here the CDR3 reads CASSSPGQGAEQYF. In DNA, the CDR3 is TGTGCCAGCAGCTCTCCGGGACAGGGGGCCGAGCAGTACTTC.